This TCR beta chain was observed in a study of a mutant IDH1 vaccine in newly diagnosed glioma. Study at large: Vaccine administration was initiated 4-6 weeks following radiotherapy alone, or with temozolomide cycles. Prior therapy was radiotherapy, temozolomide, or both; most received both.

The time point here: week 11, during vaccination. Topical imiquimod accompanied each vaccine dose, which consisted of 300 ug of mutant IDH1 20-mer peptide. Looked up from germline, CDR1 is SGHVS and CDR2 is FNYEAQ. V lost 5 bases, J lost 2 bases, and 11 bases stayed unmatched. The CDR3 contains 19 residues. With respect to this clone: Its antigen is as yet unknown.

Some clones are missing from TCRdb's copy, which holds only in-frame ones; the method was immunoSEQ multiplex PCR. The sample lists fewer than 150,000 clones, about 90% occurring once. V gene TRBV7-6 combines with J gene TRBJ2-5, with 16 bases fitting TRBD2. This receptor was identified in a woman aged 45-60 years with glioma. Material: PBMCs, obtained from a glioma patient whose treatment included an IDH1 peptide vaccine. CDR3 sequence reads: CASSTRRGTSGRGQETQYF. The CDR3 DNA reads TGTGCCAGCAGCACCCGAAGGGGGACTAGCGGGAGGGGGCAAGAGACCCAGTACTTC.